Presented here are 17 T cell receptor beta chains from one specimen sequenced in a study of beta chain features in type 1 diabetes. Study conclusions and caveats: Shortening that was moderate but significant affected the TCRB CDR3s of Type 1 diabetes patients in all four CD4+ subsets.

The investigators reverse transcribed all of the isolated RNA, so they sequenced expressed TCRB transcripts. The assay was immunoSEQ multiplex PCR, and TCRdb's table has in-frame clones only and misses some. The sample contains hundreds of thousands of clones, roughly 10% of which appear only once. Their recognized antigens are unknown. The sample was naive CD4+ T cells from blood. All receptors come from a man under 40 with type 1 diabetes.

V is TRBV5-1 and J is TRBJ2-1; D is uncertain. V lost 2 bases, J lost 10 bases, and 16 bases lay in between. Germline V gene lookup returns CDR1 SGHRS and CDR2 YFSETQ. The CDR3 runs to 14 residues. Written as DNA, the CDR3 is TGCGCCAGCAGCTTTGGGCAGCTGCTTAAGGAGCAGTTCTTC. Translated, it gives CASSFGQLLKEQFF. Full variable domain (missing parts from reference TRBV5-1 and TRBJ2-1): KAGVTQTPRYLIKTRGQQVTLSCSPISGHRSVSWYQQTPGQGLQFLFEYFSETQRNKGNFPGRFSGRQFSNSRSEMNVSTLELGDSALYLCASSFGQLLKEQFFGPGTRLTVL.

This clone was picked up a small number of times. The CDR3 reads CATSRDQTATNEKLFF. The CDR3 region has the DNA TGTGCCACCAGCAGGGACCAGACAGCAACTAATGAAAAACTGTTTTTT. The chain combines TRBV15 with TRBJ1-4; a weak D match, TRBD1 (5 bases). V was cut by 3 bases and J by 0 bases, with 11 bases left in between. Germline loops: CDR1 LNHNV, CDR2 YYDKDF (reference sequence). CDR3 length: 16 amino acids.

V usage is TRBV5-4 and J usage is TRBJ2-5; 7 bases line up with TRBD1. This CDR3 is 15 amino acids long. V was pared by 6 bases and J by 2 bases, with 10 bases of the junction left unmatched. Germline CDR1 is SGHNT and CDR2 is YYREEE (reference sequence). Here the CDR3 reads CASTDQIRGQETQYF. The DNA of the CDR3 is TGTGCCAGCACCGACCAAATCAGGGGGCAAGAGACCCAGTACTTC.

There are a few counts of this clone. The chain combines TRBV6-6 with TRBJ2-1, with a tentative D call TRBD1 (6 bases). The germline gives CDR1 MNHNY, CDR2 SVGAGI (reference sequence). Trimming cost V 2 bases and J 6 bases, with 17 bases left between them. This CDR3 has 16 amino acids. Here the CDR3 reads CASSYQYSGAGNEQFF. CDR3 in DNA: TGTGCCAGCAGTTACCAATACTCAGGGGCAGGCAATGAGCAGTTCTTC.

V usage is TRBV12-5 and J usage is TRBJ1-1; D perhaps matches TRBD1 (5 bases). This CDR3 has 13 residues. Trimming left V 6 bases short and J 0 bases short, with 8 bases between. Germline V gene data show CDR1 as LGHNT and CDR2 as FRNRAP. The CDR3 reads CASGRQMNTEAFF. In DNA, the CDR3 is TGTGCTAGTGGAAGACAGATGAACACTGAAGCTTTCTTT.

This clone was seen a few times. J is TRBJ2-7 and V is TRBV9, with TRBD1 matching over 7 bases. CDR1 SGDLS and CDR2 YYNGEE come from the germline V gene. Trimming took 2 bases from V and 5 from J; bases not matched to a gene: 13. The CDR3 covers 16 residues. The CDR3 sequence: CASSVGGQAIFNEQYF. The CDR3 nucleotides read TGTGCCAGCAGCGTCGGTGGACAGGCCATATTCAACGAGCAGTACTTC.

This clone showed up just a few times. The chain employs TRBV7-3 and TRBJ2-1, with D maybe TRBD2 (6 bases). CDR1 and CDR2 (germline): SGHTA, FQGTGA. The CDR3 spans 15 residues. Trimming removed 2 bases from V and 7 bases from J, with 15 bases in between. The CDR3 here is CASSLDLGTRNEQFF. The CDR3 DNA is TGTGCCAGCAGCTTAGATCTAGGGACTCGGAATGAGCAGTTCTTC.

This clone appeared a few times. The gene calls are TRBV13 and TRBJ1-2; D is ambiguous. Trimming left V 5 bases short and J 0 bases short, with 7 bases between. The CDR3 runs 13 residues. The germline CDR1 and CDR2 sequences are PRHDT and FYEKMQ (reference sequence). The DNA for the CDR3 is TGTGCCAGCAGCCGGGTAGCTAACTATGGCTACACCTTC. Protein product: CASSRVANYGYTF.

This chain joins TRBV20-1 and TRBJ1-2; TRBD1 might be the D (5 bases). This CDR3 is built from 11 residues. Germline V gene data show CDR1 as DFQATT and CDR2 as SNEGSKA (reference sequence). Trimming removed 6 bases at V and 3 bases at J, with 8 bases between. The chain's CDR3 is CSAAQDYGYTF. The DNA of the CDR3 is TGCAGTGCGGCACAGGACTATGGCTACACCTTC.

About this clone itself: This same CDR3 is encoded by further DNA sequences in the sample. The V and J genes are TRBV5-4 and TRBJ1-6; D unresolved. CDR1 and CDR2 (germline): SGHNT, YYREEE (reference sequence). V gave up 0 bases and J gave up 7 bases, with 8 bases separating them. This CDR3 is built from 14 residues. CDR3 protein: CASSLDPGNSPLHF. The DNA of the CDR3 is TGTGCCAGCAGCTTGGACCCGGGGAATTCACCCCTCCACTTT.

This chain links TRBV9 with TRBJ2-3; TRBD2 aligns across 9 bases. The ends lost 0 bases at V and 2 bases at J; junction bases unmatched: 10. CDR1 is SGDLS and CDR2 is YYNGEE in the germline V gene. The CDR3 length is 18 residues. CDR3 bases: TGTGCCAGCAGCGTAGGAGGGAGCGGGGGGTTTTTCACAGATACGCAGTATTTT. This encodes CASSVGGSGGFFTDTQYF.

V is TRBV5-1 and J is TRBJ1-2; no definite D call. Trimming left V 1 base short and J 0 bases short, with 10 bases between. This CDR3 is built from 15 residues. Germline V CDR1 and CDR2: SGHRS, YFSETQ. The CDR3 nucleotides read TGCGCCAGCAGCTTGACAGTCTCAGCTAACTATGGCTACACCTTC. This sequence encodes CASSLTVSANYGYTF.

The chain joins TRBV5-1 to TRBJ1-4; maybe TRBD1 (5 bases). The V and J ends lost 3 bases and 8 bases respectively, with 17 bases between them. The V gene's germline CDR1 is SGHRS and CDR2 YFSETQ. The CDR3 is made up of 15 amino acids. The CDR3 spells CASSSTAGYTEKLFF. In DNA form, the CDR3 reads TGCGCCAGCAGCTCGACAGCCGGGTATACGGAAAAACTGTTTTTT.

This clone was counted only a few times. Other DNA sequences in the same sample also yield this CDR3. V usage is TRBV7-3 and J usage is TRBJ2-5; D remains ambiguous. In germline, CDR1 is SGHTA, CDR2 FQGTGA. The ends were cut back, 2 bases at V and 5 bases at J, with 6 bases in the middle. The CDR3 extends over 12 amino acids. This CDR3 reads CASSLARETQYF. DNA for the CDR3: TGTGCCAGCAGCTTAGCGAGGGAGACCCAGTACTTC.

The chain couples TRBV4-2 to TRBJ2-7, with 11 bases identical to TRBD2. The CDR3 sequence is 15 residues long. The V segment lost 3 bases and the J segment 2 bases; nucleotides outside the gene matches: 3. Per the germline V gene, CDR1 is LGHNA and CDR2 is YNFKEQ. CDR3 region: CASSQSTSGAYEQYF. The CDR3 DNA reads TGTGCCAGCAGCCAGTCGACTAGCGGGGCCTACGAGCAGTACTTC.

This clone turned up a few times. Relative to the germline gene, one junction end is altered; a read error may explain this. V and J are TRBV7-7 and TRBJ2-5, with D possibly matching TRBD1 (6 bases). Germline V gene lookup returns CDR1 SSHAT and CDR2 FNYEAQ (reference sequence). The CDR3 sequence is 13 residues long. CDR3 region: CASSSGTQETQYF. As DNA, the CDR3 is TGTGCTAGCAGTTCAGGGACACAAGAGACCCAGTACTTC. Variable domain in full (rest from reference TRBV7-7 and TRBJ2-5): GAGVSQSPRYKVTKRGQDVTLRCDPISSHATLYWYQQALGQGPEFLTYFNYEAQPDKSGLPSDRFSAERPEGSISTLTIQRTEQRDSAMYRCASSSGTQETQYFGPGTRLLVL.

This clone appeared a few times. This CDR3 reads CASSLTNRDSYEQYF. In DNA, the CDR3 is TGTGCCAGCAGTCTGACAAACCGGGACAGCTACGAGCAGTACTTC. The chain uses TRBV28 and TRBJ2-7; TRBD1 agrees at 7 bases. V trimming: 5 bases; J trimming: 3 bases; junction bases outside the gene matches: 10. Germline CDR1 and CDR2: MDHEN and SYDVKM. This CDR3 spans 15 amino acids.